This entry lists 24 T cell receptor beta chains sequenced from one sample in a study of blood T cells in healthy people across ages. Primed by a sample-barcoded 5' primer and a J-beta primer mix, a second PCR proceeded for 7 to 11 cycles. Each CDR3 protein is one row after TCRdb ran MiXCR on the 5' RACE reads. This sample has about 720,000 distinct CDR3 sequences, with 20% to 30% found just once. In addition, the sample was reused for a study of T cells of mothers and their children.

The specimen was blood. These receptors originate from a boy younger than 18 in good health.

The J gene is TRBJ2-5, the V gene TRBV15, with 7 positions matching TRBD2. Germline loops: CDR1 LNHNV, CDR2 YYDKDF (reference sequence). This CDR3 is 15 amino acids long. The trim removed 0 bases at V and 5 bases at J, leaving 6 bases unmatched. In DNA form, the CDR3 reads TGTGCCACCAGCAGAGATAGGTCGGGAGGCGAGACCCAGTACTTC. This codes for CATSRDRSGGETQYF.

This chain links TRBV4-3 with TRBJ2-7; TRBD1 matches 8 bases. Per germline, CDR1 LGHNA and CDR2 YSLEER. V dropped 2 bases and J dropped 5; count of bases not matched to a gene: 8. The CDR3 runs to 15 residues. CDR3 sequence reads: CASSQSRDRSHEQYF. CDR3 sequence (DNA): TGCGCCAGCAGCCAAAGCCGGGACAGGTCCCACGAGCAGTACTTC.

The CDR3 loop is CASSFNAGRAKETQYF. CDR3 DNA: TGTGCCAGCAGTTTTAATGCGGGTAGGGCGAAAGAGACCCAGTACTTC. The V call is TRBV12-3 or TRBV12-4, the J call TRBJ2-5, with D perhaps matching TRBD2 (5 bases). The V end was cut by 3 bases, the J end by 3 bases, with 17 bases between. The CDR3 runs to 16 residues.

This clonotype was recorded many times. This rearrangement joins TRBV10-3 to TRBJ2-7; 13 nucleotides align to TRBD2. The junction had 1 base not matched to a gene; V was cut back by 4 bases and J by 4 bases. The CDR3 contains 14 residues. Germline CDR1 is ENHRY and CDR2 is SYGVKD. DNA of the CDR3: TGTGCCATCAGTGGGACTAGCGGGAGTTACGAGCAGTACTTC. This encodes CAISGTSGSYEQYF.

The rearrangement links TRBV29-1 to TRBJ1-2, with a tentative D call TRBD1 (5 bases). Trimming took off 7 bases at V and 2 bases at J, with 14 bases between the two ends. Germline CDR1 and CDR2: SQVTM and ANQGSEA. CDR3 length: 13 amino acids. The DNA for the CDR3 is TGCAGCGCCCCGGGGGGTTCCAACTATGGCTACACCTTC. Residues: CSAPGGSNYGYTF.

The CDR3 reads CASRTGVSRGTEAFF. The CDR3, as DNA: TGTGCCAGCAGGACAGGGGTCTCGAGGGGGACTGAAGCTTTCTTT. The chain uses TRBV12-3 or TRBV12-4 and TRBJ1-1, with 8 bases that match TRBD1. The CDR3 spans 15 residues. J gave up 5 bases and V 6 bases, and 11 bases lay outside the gene matches.

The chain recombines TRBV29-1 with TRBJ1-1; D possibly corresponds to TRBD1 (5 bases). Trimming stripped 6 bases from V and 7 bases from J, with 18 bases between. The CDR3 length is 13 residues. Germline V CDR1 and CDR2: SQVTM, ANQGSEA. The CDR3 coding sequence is TGCAGCGTGGGAGATACAGGAAAGGGTGAAGCTTTCTTT. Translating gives CSVGDTGKGEAFF.

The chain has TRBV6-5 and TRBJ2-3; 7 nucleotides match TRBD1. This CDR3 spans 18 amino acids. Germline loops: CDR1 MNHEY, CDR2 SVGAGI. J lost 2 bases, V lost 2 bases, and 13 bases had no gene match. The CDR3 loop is CASSYATGTALNTDTQYF. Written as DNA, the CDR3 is TGTGCCAGCAGTTACGCAACCGGGACAGCCTTAAACACAGATACGCAGTATTTT.

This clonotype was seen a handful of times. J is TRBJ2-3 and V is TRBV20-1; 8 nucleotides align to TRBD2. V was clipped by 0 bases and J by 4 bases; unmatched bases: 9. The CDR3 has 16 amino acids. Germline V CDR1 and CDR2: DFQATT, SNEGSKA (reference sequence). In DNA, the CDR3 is TGCAGTGCTAGAGATCTGATAGCGGGGCCCCCAGATACGCAGTATTTT. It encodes CSARDLIAGPPDTQYF.

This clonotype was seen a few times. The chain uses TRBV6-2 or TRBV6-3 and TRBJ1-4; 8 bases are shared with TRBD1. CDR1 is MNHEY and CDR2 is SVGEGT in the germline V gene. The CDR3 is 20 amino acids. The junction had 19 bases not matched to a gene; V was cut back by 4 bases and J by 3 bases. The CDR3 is CASSFKPGQVFFAANEKLFF. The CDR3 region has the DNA TGTGCCAGCAGTTTTAAACCGGGACAGGTTTTTTTCGCGGCTAATGAAAAACTGTTTTTT.

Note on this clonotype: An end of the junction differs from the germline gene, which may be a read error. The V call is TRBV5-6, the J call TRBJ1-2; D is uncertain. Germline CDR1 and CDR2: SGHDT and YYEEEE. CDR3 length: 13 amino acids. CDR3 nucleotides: TGTGTCAGCACCTTGAGGAGGGCAGACGGCTACACCTTC. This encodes CVSTLRRADGYTF.

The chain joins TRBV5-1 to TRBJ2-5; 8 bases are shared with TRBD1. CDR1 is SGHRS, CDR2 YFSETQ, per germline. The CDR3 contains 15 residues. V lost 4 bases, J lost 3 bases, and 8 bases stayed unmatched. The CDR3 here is CASSKEGQGEETQYF. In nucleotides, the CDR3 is TGCGCCAGCAGCAAGGAAGGACAGGGAGAAGAGACCCAGTACTTC.

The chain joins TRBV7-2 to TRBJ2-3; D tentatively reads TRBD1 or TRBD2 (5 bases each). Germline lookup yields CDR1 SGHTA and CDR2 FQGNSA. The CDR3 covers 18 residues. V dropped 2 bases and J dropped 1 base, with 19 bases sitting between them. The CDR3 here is CASSLRTGTIEGTDTQYF. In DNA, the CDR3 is TGTGCCAGCAGCTTAAGAACTGGGACGATCGAAGGCACAGATACGCAGTATTTT.

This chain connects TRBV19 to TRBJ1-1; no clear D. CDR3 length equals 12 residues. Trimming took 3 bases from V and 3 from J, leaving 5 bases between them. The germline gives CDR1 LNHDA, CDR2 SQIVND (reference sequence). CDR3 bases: TGTGCCAGTAGTATCCTCGACACTGAAGCTTTCTTT. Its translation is CASSILDTEAFF.

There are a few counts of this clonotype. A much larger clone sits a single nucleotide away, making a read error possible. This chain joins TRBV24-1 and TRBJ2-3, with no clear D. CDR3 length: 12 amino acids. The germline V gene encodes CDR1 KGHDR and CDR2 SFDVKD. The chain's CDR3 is CAASDLTDTQYF. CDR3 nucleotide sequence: TGTGCCGCCAGTGATTTGACAGATACGCAGTATTTT.

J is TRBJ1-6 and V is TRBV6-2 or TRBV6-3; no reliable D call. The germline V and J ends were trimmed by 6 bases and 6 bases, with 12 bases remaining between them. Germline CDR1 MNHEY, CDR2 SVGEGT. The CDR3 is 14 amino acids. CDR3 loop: CASRIPGSNSPLHF. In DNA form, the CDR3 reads TGTGCCAGCAGGATACCGGGGAGTAATTCACCCCTCCACTTT.

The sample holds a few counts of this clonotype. CDR3 protein: CSVEFTGASEQYF. The CDR3 region has the DNA TGCAGCGTTGAGTTTACAGGGGCTAGCGAGCAGTACTTC. The chain combines TRBV29-1 with TRBJ2-5; 7 bases fit TRBD1. With the DNA end fitting TRBJ2-7 better, the J assignment may be wrong. The CDR3 consists of 13 residues. The germline CDR1 and CDR2 sequences are SQVTM and ANQGSEA.

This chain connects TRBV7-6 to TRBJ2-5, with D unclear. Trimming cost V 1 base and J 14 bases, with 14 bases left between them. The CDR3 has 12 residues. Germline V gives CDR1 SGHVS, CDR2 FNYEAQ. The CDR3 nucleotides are TGTGCCAGCAGCTTAGAGGCCAGCTCCCTATACTTC. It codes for CASSLEASSLYF.

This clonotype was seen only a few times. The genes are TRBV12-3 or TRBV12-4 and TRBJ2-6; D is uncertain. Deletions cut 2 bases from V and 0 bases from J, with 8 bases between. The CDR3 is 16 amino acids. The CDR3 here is CASSLQLNSGANVLTF. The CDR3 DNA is TGTGCCAGCAGTTTACAATTGAACTCTGGGGCCAACGTCCTGACTTTC.

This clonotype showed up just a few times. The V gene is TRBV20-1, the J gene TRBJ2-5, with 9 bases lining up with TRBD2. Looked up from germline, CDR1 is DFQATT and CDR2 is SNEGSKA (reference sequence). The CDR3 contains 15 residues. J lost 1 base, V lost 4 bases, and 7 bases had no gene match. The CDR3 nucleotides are TGCAGTGCTACCGAGGGACTAGCCGCCCAAGAGACCCAGTACTTC. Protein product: CSATEGLAAQETQYF.

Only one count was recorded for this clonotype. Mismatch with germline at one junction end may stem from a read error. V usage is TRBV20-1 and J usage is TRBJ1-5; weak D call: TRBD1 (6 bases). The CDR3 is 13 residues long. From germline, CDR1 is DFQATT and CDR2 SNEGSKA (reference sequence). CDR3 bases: TGCAGTGCAAGAGGGACATCTAATCAGCTCCAGCATTTT. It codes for CSARGTSNQLQHF.

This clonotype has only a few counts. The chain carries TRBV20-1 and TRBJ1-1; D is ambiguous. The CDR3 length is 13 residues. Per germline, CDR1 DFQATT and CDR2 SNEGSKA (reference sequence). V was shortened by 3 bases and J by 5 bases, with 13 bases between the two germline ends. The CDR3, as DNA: TGCAGTGCTAGTGGGTTGGGAGGGACTGAAGCTTTCTTT. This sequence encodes CSASGLGGTEAFF.

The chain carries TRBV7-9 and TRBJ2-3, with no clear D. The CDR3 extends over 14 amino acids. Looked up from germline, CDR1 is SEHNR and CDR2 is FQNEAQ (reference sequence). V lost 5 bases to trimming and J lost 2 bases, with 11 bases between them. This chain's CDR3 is CASSASTPTDTQYF. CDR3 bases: TGTGCCAGCAGCGCTTCGACTCCCACAGATACGCAGTATTTT.

This CDR3 is CASSNVGADTQYF. The CDR3 nucleotides read TGCGCCAGCAGCAATGTTGGGGCAGATACGCAGTATTTT. This chain joins TRBV5-1 and TRBJ2-3; D is unresolved. Trimming removed 4 bases from V and 4 bases from J, with 10 bases in between. CDR3 length: 13 residues. CDR1 and CDR2 (germline): SGHRS, YFSETQ.